The next 32 T cell receptor beta chains were all read from a single sample in a study of molecular identifiers for immune sequencing clone quantification. A single record per CDR3 protein comes from TCRdb applying MiXCR to the PCR reads. The data hold just under 650,000 distinct CDR3 sequences, with about 20% observed a single time. Input material: naive CD8+ T cells from blood, with Jurkat cell RNA spiked in. Subset defined: FACS-sorted CD8+CD4-CCR7+CD45RA+ naive T cells. The receptors derive from a human donor in good health. Some libraries in this study had Jurkat cell RNA spiked in.

The chain carries TRBV19 and TRBJ2-7; TRBD1 matches at 8 bases. Germline V gene lookup returns CDR1 LNHDA and CDR2 SQIVND (reference sequence). With V trimmed by 5 bases and J by 3 bases, 12 bases remained unmatched. This CDR3 is built from 16 residues. The CDR3 spells CASSFSPDRDIYEQYF. DNA for the CDR3: TGTGCCAGTAGTTTCTCCCCGGACAGGGACATCTACGAGCAGTACTTC.

On this clonotype itself: This may stem from a read error, because a much larger clone lies one nucleotide away. The chain recombines TRBV5-1 with TRBJ1-5; D remains ambiguous. The length of the CDR3 is 13 residues. Germline loops: CDR1 SGHRS, CDR2 YFSETQ. V was trimmed by 2 bases and J by 5 bases, leaving 8 bases between them. The CDR3: CASSLGAYQPQHF. CDR3 coding DNA: TGCGCCAGCAGCTTAGGTGCCTATCAGCCCCAGCATTTT.

A remark on this clonotype: This clone may be a read error of a much larger clone one base away. This chain links TRBV7-9 with TRBJ2-3, with 7 positions matching TRBD2. The CDR3 extends over 16 amino acids. CDR1 and CDR2 from the germline V gene are SEHNR and FQNEAQ (reference sequence). CDR3 nucleotides: TGTGCCTGCAGCTCCCCCCTTTCGCGGGAGCGGGATACGCAGTATTTT. It translates to CACSSPLSRERDTQYF.

The V call is TRBV7-9, the J call TRBJ1-1, with a weak D call TRBD1 (6 bases). Trimming left V 5 bases short and J 2 bases short, with 18 bases between. CDR3 length equals 16 residues. Germline lookup yields CDR1 SEHNR and CDR2 FQNEAQ (reference sequence). The CDR3 is CASSKQPGQPNTEAFF. CDR3 coding DNA: TGTGCCAGCAGCAAACAACCGGGACAACCAAACACTGAAGCTTTCTTT. The whole variable domain, remainder taken from reference TRBV7-9 and TRBJ1-1, is DTGVSQNPRHKITKRGQNVTFRCDPISEHNRLYWYRQTLGQGPEFLTYFQNEAQLEKSRLLSDRFSAERPKGSFSTLEIQRTEQGDSAMYLCASSKQPGQPNTEAFFGQGTRLTVV.

There are many counts of this clonotype. The chain employs TRBV28 and TRBJ1-1; D is undetermined. The CDR3 extends over 18 amino acids. V lost 1 base, J lost 1 base, and 19 bases lay in between. CDR1 is MDHEN, CDR2 SYDVKM, per germline. The CDR3 loop reads CASSLSLWTQVWNTEAFF. CDR3 in DNA: TGTGCCAGCAGTTTATCTCTCTGGACTCAGGTATGGAACACTGAAGCTTTCTTT.

This clonotype was seen a single time. V usage is TRBV27 and J usage is TRBJ1-5; a weak D match, TRBD1 (6 bases). Trimming took off 5 bases at V and 6 bases at J, with 14 bases between the two ends. CDR3 length equals 14 residues. Germline V CDR1 and CDR2: MNHEY, SMNVEV (reference sequence). The CDR3 here is CASSPTGFRQPQHF. CDR3 nucleotide sequence: TGTGCCAGCAGTCCCACAGGGTTCCGTCAGCCCCAGCATTTT.

In its sample, this clonotype was seen many times. Here the CDR3 reads CASSLLDLNTGELFF. The CDR3 coding sequence is TGTGCCAGCAGCCTTCTAGACTTGAACACCGGGGAGCTGTTTTTT. The rearrangement joins TRBV5-6 to TRBJ2-2, with no clear D. Germline V lookup: CDR1 SGHDT, CDR2 YYEEEE. The V gene lost 4 bases and the J gene lost 1 base, with 11 bases spanning the gap. The CDR3 runs 15 residues.

The V and J genes are TRBV6-2 or TRBV6-3 and TRBJ1-1; 7 positions agree with TRBD1. The germline V gene has CDR1 MNHEY and CDR2 SVGEGT. The CDR3 runs to 16 residues. V lost 6 bases and J lost 1; bases outside the gene matches: 11. CDR3 coding DNA: TGTGCCAGCAGGATGGTCCCCGGACAGGAGAACACTGAAGCTTTCTTT. It translates to CASRMVPGQENTEAFF.

V and J are TRBV30 and TRBJ2-7; D remains ambiguous. Trimming cost V 0 bases and J 11 bases, with 17 bases left between them. Germline CDR1 GTSNPN, CDR2 SVGIG (reference sequence). The CDR3 extends over 13 amino acids. The chain's CDR3 is CAWSVLGQQEKYF. CDR3 nucleotides: TGTGCCTGGAGTGTACTCGGCCAACAAGAGAAGTACTTC. Combining the CDR3 with reference TRBV30 and TRBJ2-7 gives the whole variable domain SQTIHQWPATLVQPVGSPLSLECTVEGTSNPNLYWYRQAAGRGLQLLFYSVGIGQISSEVPQNLSASRPQDRQFILSSKKLLLSDSGFYLCAWSVLGQQEKYFGPGTRLTVT.

Worth noting for this clonotype: A much larger clone lies one base from this, so it may be a read error. This sequence joins TRBV19 and TRBJ1-5; the D is unclear. Germline V lookup: CDR1 LNHDA, CDR2 SQIVND (reference sequence). This CDR3 region has 12 residues. Trimming pared 11 bases from V and 2 bases from J, leaving 10 bases between. This CDR3 reads CAGTMGNQPQHF. CDR3 sequence (DNA): TGTGCCGGTACCATGGGCAATCAGCCCCAGCATTTT.

A remark on this clonotype: A clone one base away is much larger, so this may be a read error. The genes are TRBV11-2 and TRBJ2-7; D is possibly TRBD1 (5 bases). The CDR3 covers 16 residues. Trimming cost V 5 bases and J 4 bases, with 21 bases left between them. Germline V gene data show CDR1 as SGHAT and CDR2 as FQNNGV. CDR3 region: CASSPSRAAPSYEQYF. The CDR3 nucleotides read TGTGCCAGCAGCCCGTCCAGGGCGGCGCCCTCGTACGAGCAGTACTTC. The full variable domain, with the rest looked up from reference TRBV11-2 and TRBJ2-7, is EAGVAQSPRYKIIEKRQSVAFWCNPISGHATLYWYQQILGQGPKLLIQFQNNGVVDDSQLPKDRFSAERLKGVDSTLKIQPAKLEDSAVYLCASSPSRAAPSYEQYFGPGTRLTVT.

A note on this clonotype: A read error may be the cause here, since a much bigger clone is one base away. This sequence joins TRBV28 and TRBJ2-3; 8 bases fit TRBD1. The CDR3 loop spans 14 amino acids. CDR1 is MDHEN, CDR2 SYDVKM, per germline. The CDR3: CVSSARDRTDTQYF. The CDR3 DNA follows: TGTGTCAGCAGTGCCCGGGACAGGACAGATACGCAGTATTTT.

This clonotype was detected ten times or more. V is TRBV19 and J is TRBJ2-2; tentatively, D is TRBD1 (5 bases). Trimming took 3 bases from V and 6 from J, leaving 8 bases between them. The CDR3 extends over 13 amino acids. Germline-derived CDR1 and CDR2 are LNHDA and SQIVND (reference sequence). The CDR3 loop reads CASSIQGPGELFF. CDR3 sequence (DNA): TGTGCCAGTAGTATCCAGGGTCCCGGGGAGCTGTTTTTT.

This sequence joins TRBV6-2 or TRBV6-3 and TRBJ2-2; 8 nucleotides line up with TRBD2. The length of the CDR3 is 15 residues. Germline assignment: CDR1 MNHEY and CDR2 SVGEGT. J was trimmed by 6 bases and V by 8 bases; bases with no gene match: 11. The CDR3 DNA follows: TGTGCCAGCCTCCCCTCGGGGGGGGAGGCCGGGGAGCTGTTTTTT. Residues: CASLPSGGEAGELFF.

This clonotype appeared a few times. The chain links TRBV19 to TRBJ2-7, with no clear D. The germline CDR1 and CDR2 sequences are LNHDA and SQIVND (reference sequence). The CDR3 length is 13 residues. V was cut by 0 bases and J by 3 bases, with 6 bases left in between. CDR3 sequence (DNA): TGTGCCAGTAGTATAGATCAGAGCTACGAGCAGTACTTC. Translating gives CASSIDQSYEQYF.

This clonotype has ten or more counts. The genes are TRBV6-5 and TRBJ2-7; TRBD2 aligns across 7 bases. Germline trimming cut 2 bases from V and 2 bases from J; bases unmatched to any gene: 9. The CDR3 runs 16 residues. Germline values: CDR1 MNHEY, CDR2 SVGAGI. CDR3 loop: CASSYTHQLAPYEQYF. DNA of the CDR3: TGTGCCAGCAGTTACACCCACCAACTAGCGCCCTACGAGCAGTACTTC.

Worth noting for this clonotype: Given a much more abundant clone one base away, this may be a read error. The chain uses TRBV7-9 and TRBJ2-5; 11 bases are shared with TRBD2. With 5 bases clipped from V and 1 base from J, the junction kept 3 bases outside the gene matches. This CDR3 is 15 amino acids long. In germline, CDR1 is SEHNR, CDR2 FQNEAQ (reference sequence). DNA for the CDR3: TGTGCCAGCAGCGCGGGACTAGCGGCCCAAGAGACCCAGTACTTC. This encodes CASSAGLAAQETQYF. Drawing the rest from reference TRBV7-9 and TRBJ2-5, the complete variable domain is DTGVSQNPRHKITKRGQNVTFRCDPISEHNRLYWYRQTLGQGPEFLTYFQNEAQLEKSRLLSDRFSAERPKGSFSTLEIQRTEQGDSAMYLCASSAGLAAQETQYFGPGTRLLVL.

This clonotype was counted a few times. Written as DNA, the CDR3 is TGTGCCAGTAGTATGGACAGGGAGGTTGATGAGCAGTTCTTC. Translation gives CASSMDREVDEQFF. This sequence joins TRBV19 and TRBJ2-1; 8 nucleotides agree with TRBD1. Germline loops: CDR1 LNHDA, CDR2 SQIVND (reference sequence). The CDR3 is 14 residues long. Trimming removed 3 bases from V and 8 bases from J; junction bases left unmatched: 6.

Comments on this clonotype: This may be a read error, as it is one base from a much larger clone. This chain uses TRBV11-2 with TRBJ1-1; D is undetermined. The V gene's germline CDR1 is SGHAT and CDR2 FQNNGV. The length of the CDR3 is 15 residues. Here the CDR3 DNA reads TGTGCCGGCAGCTTAGAGTTCGGGGAGCGCACTGAAGCTTTCTTT. Translated, it gives CAGSLEFGERTEAFF. The full variable domain, rest sourced from reference TRBV11-2 and TRBJ1-1, is EAGVAQSPRYKIIEKRQSVAFWCNPISGHATLYWYQQILGQGPKLLIQFQNNGVVDDSQLPKDRFSAERLKGVDSTLKIQPAKLEDSAVYLCAGSLEFGERTEAFFGQGTRLTVV.

Many counts were recorded for this clonotype. This rearrangement joins TRBV28 to TRBJ2-3, with 12 bases identical to TRBD2. This CDR3 spans 17 amino acids. With 6 bases clipped from V and 4 bases from J, the junction kept 11 bases outside the gene matches. Germline V CDR1 and CDR2: MDHEN, SYDVKM. CDR3 coding DNA: TGTGCCAGCAGCTTACCGACTAGCGGGAGTCCACCAGATACGCAGTATTTT. Amino acids: CASSLPTSGSPPDTQYF.

There are many counts of this clonotype. This chain connects TRBV20-1 to TRBJ2-5; the match to TRBD2 covers 12 bases. V was clipped by 6 bases and J by 1 base; unmatched bases: 21. CDR3 length: 20 amino acids. Germline V gene lookup returns CDR1 DFQATT and CDR2 SNEGSKA (reference sequence). In nucleotides, the CDR3 is TGCAGTGCCCGCGCGTATTCTAGCGGGAGGGGGGTTGGGGCCCAAGAGACCCAGTACTTC. Protein sequence: CSARAYSSGRGVGAQETQYF.

This clonotype came up many times. The chain couples TRBV27 to TRBJ2-7; D is perhaps TRBD2 (7 bases). V gave up 4 bases and J gave up 2 bases, with 12 bases separating them. Germline assignment: CDR1 MNHEY and CDR2 SMNVEV (reference sequence). The CDR3 is 14 amino acids. The CDR3 DNA reads TGTGCCAGCAGTTCCGTGGGGGGGCCCTACGAGCAGTACTTC. This translates into CASSSVGGPYEQYF.

Many counts were recorded for this clonotype. V and J are TRBV5-6 and TRBJ1-5; the D is unclear. This CDR3 is built from 12 residues. The germline V and J ends were trimmed by 4 bases and 6 bases, with 8 bases remaining between them. Germline V CDR1 and CDR2: SGHDT, YYEEEE. The CDR3: CASSRNGQPQHF. In DNA, the CDR3 is TGTGCCAGCAGCCGTAACGGTCAGCCCCAGCATTTT.

This clonotype was seen a handful of times. The CDR3 sequence: CASREGTGYYLTDTQYF. CDR3 bases: TGTGCCAGCCGAGAAGGTACAGGGTACTATTTAACAGATACGCAGTATTTT. J is TRBJ2-3 and V is TRBV2; possible D gene TRBD1, 6 bases. The germline V and J ends were trimmed by 8 bases and 3 bases, with 24 bases remaining between them. This CDR3 has 17 amino acids. CDR1 and CDR2 from the germline V gene are SNHLY and FYNNEI.

This clonotype has at least ten counts. The chain employs TRBV11-2 and TRBJ2-7; D ambiguous. The V gene lost 1 base and the J gene lost 5 bases, with 9 bases spanning the gap. This CDR3 region has 13 residues. CDR1 and CDR2 (germline): SGHAT, FQNNGV. The CDR3 DNA reads as TGTGCCAGCAGCTTAGTCGGCAACGACGAGCAGTACTTC. The encoded protein is CASSLVGNDEQYF.

This rearrangement joins TRBV19 to TRBJ1-4, with 8 bases identical to TRBD1. The CDR3 has 16 residues. V lost 9 bases and J lost 8; bases outside the gene matches: 17. CDR1 LNHDA and CDR2 SQIVND come from the germline V gene (reference sequence). As DNA, the CDR3 is TGTGCCAGCAAATTACGTACAGGGGGATTGGGAGAAAAACTGTTTTTT. Its translation: CASKLRTGGLGEKLFF.

The genes are TRBV18 and TRBJ2-1, with 7 bases that match TRBD2. The CDR3 spans 15 residues. Trimming removed 4 bases from V and 2 bases from J; junction bases left unmatched: 5. The germline V gene encodes CDR1 KGHSH and CDR2 LQKENI. The CDR3 sequence: CASSQSGVAYNEQFF. The CDR3 DNA is TGTGCCAGCTCACAGAGCGGGGTTGCCTACAATGAGCAGTTCTTC.

Details on this clonotype: This may be a read error, as it is one base from a much larger clone. The chain recombines TRBV28 with TRBJ2-3, with 10 bases fitting TRBD2. The CDR3 has 16 residues. Germline values: CDR1 MDHEN, CDR2 SYDVKM. CDR3 residues: CTSSFIAGGGTDTQYF. CDR3 DNA: TGTACCAGCAGTTTTATAGCGGGGGGTGGCACAGATACGCAGTATTTT.

This clonotype was detected a few times. The chain employs TRBV19 and TRBJ2-7; D not certain. The germline V and J ends were trimmed by 4 bases and 2 bases, with 12 bases remaining between them. The CDR3 spans 14 residues. In germline, CDR1 is LNHDA, CDR2 SQIVND (reference sequence). The DNA of the CDR3 is TGTGCCAGTAGTACTCATTATGGGACCTACGAGCAGTACTTC. Translating it yields CASSTHYGTYEQYF.

This clonotype has a count of ten or more. The chain has TRBV27 and TRBJ1-5; tentative D call: TRBD1 (5 bases). This CDR3 has 16 residues. The germline gives CDR1 MNHEY, CDR2 SMNVEV (reference sequence). V was clipped by 4 bases and J by 3 bases, with 16 bases between them. This chain's CDR3 is CASSSFFGTPNQPQHF. The CDR3, as DNA: TGTGCCAGCAGTTCTTTTTTCGGGACCCCCAATCAGCCCCAGCATTTT.

Turning to this clonotype: A clone one base away is much larger, so this may be a read error. V and J are TRBV12-3 or TRBV12-4 and TRBJ1-1; tentative D call: TRBD1 (5 bases). The CDR3 is 13 amino acids. CDR3 DNA: TGTGCCAGCCTAATGAGGGGTGCCACTGTAGCTTTCTTT. This codes for CASLMRGATVAFF.

This clonotype was recorded at least ten times. The chain joins TRBV24-1 to TRBJ2-3; maybe TRBD2 (5 bases). The CDR3 runs 14 residues. Germline CDR1 and CDR2: KGHDR and SFDVKD. Trimming took 8 bases from V and 0 from J, leaving 11 bases between them. CDR3 DNA sequence: TGTGCCACCAAGGCAGCGGTAAGCACAGATACGCAGTATTTT. This encodes CATKAAVSTDTQYF.